This T cell receptor beta chain was sequenced for a study of Graves' ophthalmopathy and Graves' hyperthyroidism. General study points: Sensitivity reached 87.88% and specificity about 76% for a 13-signature model separating ophthalmopathy from stable hyperthyroidism. Most clonotypes expanded in thyroid above 0.001 frequency were present in blood too.

The V end lost 4 bases, the J end lost 7 bases, and 13 bases lay between the germline ends. Germline loops: CDR1 SQVTM, CDR2 ANQGSEA. The CDR3 contains 12 residues. Amplification of the TCR beta CDR3 regions used RNA transcripts (as template). Scientists carried out first-round RT-PCR using HTBI primers and then a second-round multiplex PCR. TCRdb independently ran MiXCR on the multiplex PCR reads; one entry per CDR3 protein. The sample lists hundreds of thousands of distinct CDR3 sequences, just over 40% occurring once. This clonotype was recorded many times. Its antigen is undetermined. Other autoimmune diseases, uncontrolled infections, pregnancy and lactation each led to patient exclusion. As the starting material, over 9.5 ml of fresh peripheral blood yielded the PBMCs.

The gene calls are TRBV29-1 and TRBJ1-1; D perhaps matches TRBD1 (5 bases). The specimen sequenced was peripheral blood. This clonotype was sampled from an adult man with Graves' ophthalmopathy. The DNA for the CDR3 is TGCAGCGTTGTTGGGGGACGGGGTGAAGCTTTCTTT. Translating it yields CSVVGGRGEAFF. Complete variable domain (other parts from reference TRBV29-1 and TRBJ1-1): SAVISQKPSRDICQRGTSLTIQCQVDSQVTMMFWYRQQPGQSLTLIATANQGSEATYESGFVIDKFPISRPNLTFSTLTVSNMSPEDSSIYLCSVVGGRGEAFFGQGTRLTVV.